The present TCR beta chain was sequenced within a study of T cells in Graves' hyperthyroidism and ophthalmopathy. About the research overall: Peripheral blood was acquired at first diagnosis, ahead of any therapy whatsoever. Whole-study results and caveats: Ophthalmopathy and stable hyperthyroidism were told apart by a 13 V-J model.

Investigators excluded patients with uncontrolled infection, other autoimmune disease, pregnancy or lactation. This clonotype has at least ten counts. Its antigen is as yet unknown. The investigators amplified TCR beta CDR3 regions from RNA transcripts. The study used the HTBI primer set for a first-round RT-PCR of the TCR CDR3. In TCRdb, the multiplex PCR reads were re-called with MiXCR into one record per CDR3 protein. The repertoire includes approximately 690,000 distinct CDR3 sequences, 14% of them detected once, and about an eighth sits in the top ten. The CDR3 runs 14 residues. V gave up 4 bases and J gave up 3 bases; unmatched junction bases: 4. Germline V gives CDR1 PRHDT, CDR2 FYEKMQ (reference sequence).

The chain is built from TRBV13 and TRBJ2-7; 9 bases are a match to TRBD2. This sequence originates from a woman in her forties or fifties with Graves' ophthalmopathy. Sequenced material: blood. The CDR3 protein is CASSYSGRNYEQYF. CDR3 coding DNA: TGTGCCAGCAGCTATAGCGGGAGAAACTACGAGCAGTACTTC.